The entry below gives a single T cell receptor beta chain sequence along with its context. Its specificity is unknown. Each individual donor underwent a draw of ten milliliters of peripheral blood. The CDR3 runs to 14 residues. Trimming removed 2 bases from V and 6 bases from J, with 8 bases in between. Germline CDR1 is LGHDT and CDR2 is YNNKEL (reference sequence). For the second PCR, which ran for roughly 7 to 11 cycles, a sample-barcoded 5' primer and a J-beta primer mix were used. TCRdb redid the calling of the 5' RACE reads with MiXCR, one entry per CDR3 protein. The repertoire consists of about 290,000 distinct CDR3 sequences, with about 25% occurring once and the leading ten covering around 29%. The source of the sample is a study of blood T cells in healthy people across ages. Findings and limits, study-wide: Using unsorted PBMCs precluded a conclusive naive versus antigen-experienced comparison.

Material for sequencing was blood. The rearrangement links TRBV3-1 to TRBJ1-6; D is unresolved. This TCR was recovered from a woman aged 65 to 85 in good health. The CDR3 is CASSQFLGNSPLHF. Here the CDR3 DNA reads TGTGCCAGCAGCCAATTTTTGGGTAATTCACCCCTCCACTTT.